This T cell receptor (beta chain) was identified during a study of radiotherapy plus CTLA-4 blockade in lung cancer listed by TCRdb under 2018. Turning to the overall study: Objective responses were observed in 18% of enrolled patients, and disease control was achieved in less than 35%.

Study-wide conclusions, independent of this receptor: Early dynamic changes in blood T cell clones, together with increased serum interferon-beta after radiation, were reported as the strongest predictors of response. After treatment with radiotherapy and ipilimumab, TCR clones that came from tumors expanded in the peripheral blood.

A note on this clone: Its binding antigen is unknown. Base qualities were left out, and no much larger clone turns up one base away.

In this study, focal radiation therapy paired with CTLA-4 blockade (ipilimumab) was tested in patients who had chemo-refractory metastatic non-small-cell lung cancer. Relative to germline, V is missing 6 bases and J is missing 2 bases, with 4 bases of the junction outside any gene match. The CDR3, from cysteine to phenylalanine, totals 14 residues. The CDR3 DNA has 42 bases and is translated from base 1. The germline V gene supplies CDR1 MNHNS and CDR2 SASEGT. Receptor amplification or capture employed the immunoSEQ multiplex PCR assay. Entries here come from immuneACCESS through TCRdb and include only in-frame sequences with V and J called. Some clones fail to appear in such tables; in the studies checked, an unresolved V gene covers under half of the shortfall, and the cause of the remainder is unknown. A total of 75,000 to 100,000 clones appear in this sample, 70% to 90% of them only once. The ten top clones hold 4% to 6% of the sample.

The rearranged segments are TRBV6-1 and TRBJ1-5; TRBD1 aligns with 7 central bases. The sequenced sample was peripheral blood, obtained from a patient treated with radiotherapy plus ipilimumab. This TCR derives from a human donor with non-small cell lung cancer that progressed on radiotherapy plus ipilimumab. The nucleotide sequence is given as TGTGCCAGCAGGGCAGGGGGGCGCAATCAGCCCCAGCATTTT. Its amino acids are CASRAGGRNQPQHF.